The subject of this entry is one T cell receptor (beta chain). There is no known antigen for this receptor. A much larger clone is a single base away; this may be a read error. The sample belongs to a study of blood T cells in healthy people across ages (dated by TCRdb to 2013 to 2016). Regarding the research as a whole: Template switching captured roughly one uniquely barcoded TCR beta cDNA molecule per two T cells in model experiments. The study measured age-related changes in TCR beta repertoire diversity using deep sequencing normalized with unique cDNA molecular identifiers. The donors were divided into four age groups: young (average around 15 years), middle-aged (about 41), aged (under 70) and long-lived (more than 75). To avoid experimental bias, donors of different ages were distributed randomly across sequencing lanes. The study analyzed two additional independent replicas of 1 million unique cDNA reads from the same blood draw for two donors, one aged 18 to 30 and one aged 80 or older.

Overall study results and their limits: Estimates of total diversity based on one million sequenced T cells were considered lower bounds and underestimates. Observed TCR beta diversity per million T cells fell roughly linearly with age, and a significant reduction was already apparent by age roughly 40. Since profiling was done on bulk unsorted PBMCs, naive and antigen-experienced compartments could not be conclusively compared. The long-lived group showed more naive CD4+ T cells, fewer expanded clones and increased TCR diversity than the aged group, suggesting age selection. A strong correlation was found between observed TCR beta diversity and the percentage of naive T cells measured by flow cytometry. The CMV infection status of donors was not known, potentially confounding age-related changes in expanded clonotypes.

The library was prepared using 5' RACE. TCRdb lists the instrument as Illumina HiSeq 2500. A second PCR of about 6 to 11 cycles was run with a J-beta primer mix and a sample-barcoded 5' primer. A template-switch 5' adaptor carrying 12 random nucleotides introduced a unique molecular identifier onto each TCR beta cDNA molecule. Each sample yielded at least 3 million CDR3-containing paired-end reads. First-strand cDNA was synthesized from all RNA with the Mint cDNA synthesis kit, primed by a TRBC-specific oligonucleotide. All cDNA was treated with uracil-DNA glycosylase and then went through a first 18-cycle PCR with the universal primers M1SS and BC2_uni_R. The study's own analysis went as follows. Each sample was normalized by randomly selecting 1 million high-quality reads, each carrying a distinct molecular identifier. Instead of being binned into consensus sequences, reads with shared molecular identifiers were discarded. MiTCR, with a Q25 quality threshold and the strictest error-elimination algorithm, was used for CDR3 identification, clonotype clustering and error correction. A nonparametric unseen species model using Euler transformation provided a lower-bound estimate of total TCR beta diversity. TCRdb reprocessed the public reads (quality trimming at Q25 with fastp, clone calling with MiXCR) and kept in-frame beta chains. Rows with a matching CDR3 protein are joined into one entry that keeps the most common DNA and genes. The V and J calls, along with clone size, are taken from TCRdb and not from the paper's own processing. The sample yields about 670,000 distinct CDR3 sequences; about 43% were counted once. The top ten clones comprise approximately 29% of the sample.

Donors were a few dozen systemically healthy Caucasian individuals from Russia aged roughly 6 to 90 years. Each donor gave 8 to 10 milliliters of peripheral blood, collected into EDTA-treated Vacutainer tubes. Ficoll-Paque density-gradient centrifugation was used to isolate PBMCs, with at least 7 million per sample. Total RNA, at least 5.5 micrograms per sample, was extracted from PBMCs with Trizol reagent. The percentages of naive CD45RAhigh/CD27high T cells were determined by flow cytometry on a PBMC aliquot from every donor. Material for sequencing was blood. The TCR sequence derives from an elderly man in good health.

The CDR3 loop reads CANSQARREHNEQFF. The sequenced DNA: TGTGCCAACAGCCAAGCCCGGCGGGAACACAATGAGCAGTTCTTC. The sequence is built from TRBV14 and TRBJ2-1, with TRBD2 as a weak D call on 6 bases. The CDR3, from cysteine to phenylalanine, totals 15 residues. Only the CDR3 DNA stays, 45 bases, in frame from base 1. CDR1 and CDR2 are read off the germline V gene as SGHDN and FVKESK.